The rows below give T cell receptor beta chains drawn from one sample of a study of blood T cell repertoires in COVID-19. Assay used: immunoSEQ multiplex PCR; TCRdb lists only in-frame clones, some missing. This sample has more than 95,000 clones, with roughly four fifths found just once. The specimen was peripheral blood. The receptors stem from a man aged 60-69 years with acute or convalescent COVID-19. The CDR3 runs from the conserved cysteine through the conserved F or W. The order of the fields is J gene, CDR3 length, D gene, clone size, V gene, CDR3 protein, CDR3 DNA. The D gene is left open where the match is weak. Only part of the rows carry a size: once, few, many, or a class if the clone is expanded.

>TRBJ2-1|15|TRBD2|.|TRBV6-1
CASSEELAGYNEQFF
TGTGCCAGCAGTGAAGAGTTAGCGGGCTACAATGAGCAGTTCTTC
>TRBJ2-5|13|TRBD1|few|TRBV19
CASGDRIMETQYF
TGTGCCAGTGGGGACAGGATAATGGAGACCCAGTACTTC
>TRBJ2-1|15|TRBD1|.|TRBV7-8
CASSFGATGSNEQFF
TGTGCCAGCAGCTTTGGGGCGACAGGGAGTAATGAGCAGTTCTTC
>TRBJ2-7|15|TRBD1|.|TRBV4-3
CASSQGTGGSYEQYF
TGCGCCAGCAGCCAAGGGACAGGGGGCTCCTACGAGCAGTACTTC
>TRBJ2-5|15|.|.|TRBV5-1
CASSDPGGPGETQYF
TGCGCCAGCAGCGACCCCGGGGGGCCGGGTGAGACCCAGTACTTC
>TRBJ1-4|13|.|.|TRBV3-1/TRBV3-2
CASSQGHTEKLFF
TGTGCCAGCAGCCAAGGACATACCGAAAAACTGTTTTTT
>TRBJ2-3|16|.|.|TRBV11-3
CASSPGDTDFTDTQYF
TGTGCCAGCAGCCCCGGGGACACAGATTTCACAGATACGCAGTATTTT
>TRBJ1-2|14|.|.|TRBV27
CASSLKWARDGYTF
TGTGCCAGCAGTTTAAAGTGGGCCCGAGATGGCTACACCTTC
>TRBJ1-1|15|.|once|TRBV5-1
CASSFQGGGSTEAFF
TGCGCCAGCAGCTTCCAAGGGGGGGGGAGCACTGAAGCTTTCTTT
>TRBJ2-2|15|.|.|TRBV19
CASSPGGGNAGELFF
TGTGCCAGTAGTCCCGGTGGAGGAAACGCCGGGGAGCTGTTTTTT
>TRBJ1-6|13|TRBD1|.|TRBV29-1
CSVGDRVNSPLHF
TGCAGCGTTGGTGACAGGGTAAATTCACCCCTCCACTTT
>TRBJ2-1|18|TRBD2|few|TRBV7-3
CASSSNGGKSGGPLEQFF
TGTGCCAGCAGCTCAAATGGAGGAAAAAGCGGGGGCCCGCTTGAGCAGTTCTTC
>TRBJ1-2|12|.|.|TRBV5-1
CASSFQGYGYTF
TGCGCCAGCAGCTTCCAGGGATATGGCTACACCTTC
>TRBJ2-1|15|.|.|TRBV9
CASSVGQGNYNEQFF
TGTGCCAGCAGCGTAGGGCAGGGGAACTACAATGAGCAGTTCTTC
>TRBJ2-5|15|TRBD1|.|TRBV3-1/TRBV3-2
CASSQGDSLQETQYF
TGTGCCAGCAGCCAAGGGGACAGTCTACAAGAGACCCAGTACTTC
>TRBJ2-2|14|.|.|TRBV6-5
CASSLRGHTGELFF
TGTGCCAGCAGTTTAAGAGGTCACACCGGGGAGCTGTTTTTT
>TRBJ1-1|11|.|.|TRBV30
CAWSRNTEAFF
TGTGCCTGGAGTCGGAACACTGAAGCTTTCTTT
>TRBJ2-6|14|.|.|TRBV29-1
CSVEERSGANVLTF
TGCAGCGTTGAAGAGCGCTCTGGGGCCAACGTCCTGACTTTC
>TRBJ2-1|15|.|.|TRBV11-3
CASSPPARGSDEQFF
TGTGCCAGCAGCCCCCCCGCACGGGGGAGTGATGAGCAGTTCTTC
>TRBJ2-1|12|.|.|TRBV6-5
CASSPRYNEQFF
TGTGCCAGCAGTCCCCGCTACAATGAGCAGTTCTTC
>TRBJ1-2|14|TRBD1|.|TRBV27
CASSLSWDSYGYTF
TGTGCCAGCAGTTTATCCTGGGACAGTTACGGCTACACCTTC
>TRBJ2-1|16|TRBD1|.|TRBV28
CASSPTGTGHYNEQFF
TGTGCCAGCAGTCCCACCGGGACAGGTCATTACAATGAGCAGTTCTTC
>TRBJ2-7|13|TRBD2|.|TRBV18
CASSGLAPYEQYF
TGTGCCAGCTCAGGACTAGCCCCCTACGAGCAGTACTTC
>TRBJ1-5|13|.|.|TRBV12-5
CASGLPPNQPQHF
TGTGCTAGTGGTTTGCCCCCGAATCAGCCCCAGCATTTT
>TRBJ1-1|14|TRBD1|.|TRBV6-5
CASRPSGGPRGAFF
TGTGCCAGCAGACCATCAGGGGGCCCCCGGGGGGCTTTCTTT
>TRBJ1-4|14|TRBD1|.|TRBV29-1
CSVGLQGAHEKLFF
TGCAGCGTTGGGCTACAGGGGGCGCATGAAAAACTGTTTTTT
>TRBJ2-1|16|TRBD2|.|TRBV4-3
CASSQVLAGGYNEQFF
TGCGCCAGCAGCCAAGTATTAGCGGGAGGGTACAATGAGCAGTTCTTC
>TRBJ1-1|14|.|.|TRBV21-1
CASTTTGPNTEAFF
TGTGCCAGCACCACGACAGGCCCCAACACTGAAGCTTTCTTT
>TRBJ1-1|13|TRBD1|.|TRBV15
CATSPRQGSEAFF
TGTGCCACCAGCCCGAGACAGGGTAGTGAAGCTTTCTTT
>TRBJ2-3|13|.|.|TRBV12-3/TRBV12-4
CASMRGGQDTQYF
TGTGCCAGCATGAGGGGGGGGCAAGATACGCAGTATTTT
>TRBJ1-3|16|.|.|TRBV5-6
CASSWAPGVSGNTIYF
TGTGCCAGCAGCTGGGCTCCCGGGGTATCTGGAAACACCATATATTTT